This paragraph covers one T cell receptor (beta chain) sequence. This specimen comes from a study of blood T cell repertoires in COVID-19. At the level of the study: Acute and convalescent COVID-19 samples came from the United States, Italy and Spain. In each case, the material was cDNA or gDNA derived from T cells, B-cell-depleted T cells, or PBMCs.

In the authors' methods: Estimates of nucleated cell counts were drawn from the amplification of reference gene primers. Profiled with immunoSEQ multiplex PCR; TCRdb holds only in-frame clones, not every one. V, J and clone size are those of that table, while D and trimming were read from the DNA. The sample contains about 140,000 clones, around three quarters of which appear only once. The V and J ends lost 3 bases and 6 bases, in that order; junction bases with no gene match: 5. CDR3 length: 14 amino acids. Germline V gene lookup returns CDR1 DFQATT and CDR2 SNEGSKA (reference sequence). V gene TRBV20-1 combines with J gene TRBJ2-3, with TRBD2 identical over 11 bases. Source material: peripheral blood. The TCR originated in a man aged 50 to 59 with acute or convalescent COVID-19. CDR3 loop: CSASSGGASDTQYF. The CDR3 DNA reads as TGCAGTGCTAGTAGCGGGGGGGCTTCGGATACGCAGTATTTT.